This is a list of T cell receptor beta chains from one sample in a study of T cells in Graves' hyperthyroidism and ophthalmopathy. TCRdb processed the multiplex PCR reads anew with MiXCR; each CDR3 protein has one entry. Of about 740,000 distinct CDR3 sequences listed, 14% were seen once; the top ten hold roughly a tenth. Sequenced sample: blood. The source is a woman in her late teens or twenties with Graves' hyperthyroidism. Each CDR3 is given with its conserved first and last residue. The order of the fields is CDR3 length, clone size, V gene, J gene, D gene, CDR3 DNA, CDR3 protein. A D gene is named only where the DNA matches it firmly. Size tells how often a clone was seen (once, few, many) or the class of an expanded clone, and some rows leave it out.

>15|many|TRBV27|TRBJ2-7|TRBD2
TGTGCCAGCAGTGAAACTAGCGGGGTTCCCTACGAGCAGTACTTC
CASSETSGVPYEQYF
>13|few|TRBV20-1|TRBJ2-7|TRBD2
TGCAGTGCTAGAAGCGGGAGGGCCAGTGAGCAGTACTTC
CSARSGRASEQYF
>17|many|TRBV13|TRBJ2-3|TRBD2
TGTGCCAGCAGCTTAGCTCCGGCGGGAGCGGCTTGGGATACGCAGTATTTT
CASSLAPAGAAWDTQYF
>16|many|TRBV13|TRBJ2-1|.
TGTGCCAGCAGCCGACTCGGCCCCTATTCCTACAATGAGCAGTTCTTC
CASSRLGPYSYNEQFF
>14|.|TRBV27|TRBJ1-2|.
TGTGCCAGCAGTTTATCGGGCAGCACTATGGACTACACCTTC
CASSLSGSTMDYTF
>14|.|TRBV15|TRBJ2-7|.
TGTGCCACCAGCAGAGAAAGAGCGAACTACGAGCAGTACTTC
CATSRERANYEQYF
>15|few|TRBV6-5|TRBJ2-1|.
TGTGCCAGCAGTTACTCGGGCAGGGGTCTAGGGGAGCAGTTCTTC
CASSYSGRGLGEQFF
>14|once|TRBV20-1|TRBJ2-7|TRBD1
TGCAGTGCTATAATCGGACAGGGTCCCTACGAGCAGTACTTC
CSAIIGQGPYEQYF
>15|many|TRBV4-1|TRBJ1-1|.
TGCGCCAGCAGCCAAGGGATCCCAGGCTGCACTGAAGCTTTCTTT
CASSQGIPGCTEAFF
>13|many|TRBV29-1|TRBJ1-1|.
TGCAGCGTTGAGGAAGGAGTCAACACTGAAGCTTTCTTT
CSVEEGVNTEAFF
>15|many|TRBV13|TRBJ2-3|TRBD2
TGTGCCAGCAGCTTCCAGACTAGCGGCCCAGATACGCAGTATTTT
CASSFQTSGPDTQYF
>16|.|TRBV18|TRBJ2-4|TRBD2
TGTGCCAGCTCACCCCAGGGACTAGCGGGTAGAGACATTCAGTACTTC
CASSPQGLAGRDIQYF
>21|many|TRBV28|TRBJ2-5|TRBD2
TGTGCCAGCAGTTCGGTAGTTAGAAGGCCACTAGCGGGAGGTGGGCAAGAGACCCAGTACTTC
CASSSVVRRPLAGGGQETQYF
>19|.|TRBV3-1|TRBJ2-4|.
TGTGCCAGCAGCCAAGATCATAAGACAGTTTCCTCTGACAAAAACATTCAGTACTTC
CASSQDHKTVSSDKNIQYF
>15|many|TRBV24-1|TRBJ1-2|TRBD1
TGTGCCACCAGTGATCCGGGACAGGATTTCCCGGGCTACACCTTC
CATSDPGQDFPGYTF
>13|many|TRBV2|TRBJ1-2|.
TGTGCCAGCAGTAGCACAAATAACTATGGCTACACCTTC
CASSSTNNYGYTF
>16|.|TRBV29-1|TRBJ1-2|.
TGCAGCGTTGAATACGGTTTTTACGGGCGCTTGGGTGGCTACACCTTC
CSVEYGFYGRLGGYTF
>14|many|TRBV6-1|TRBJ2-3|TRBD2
TGTGCCAGCAGACGGACTAGCATCCCAGATACGCAGTATTTT
CASRRTSIPDTQYF
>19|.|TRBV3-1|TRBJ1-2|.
TGTGCCAGCAGCCCTGAAAATGCTGGGGCAGGCGGGTTCATCTATGGCTACACCTTC
CASSPENAGAGGFIYGYTF
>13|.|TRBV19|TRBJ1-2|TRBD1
TGTGCCAGCAACAGGGGGCAGATCTATGGCTACACCTTC
CASNRGQIYGYTF
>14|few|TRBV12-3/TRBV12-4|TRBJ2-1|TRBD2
TGTGCCAGCAGCCGATCCGGGACTAGCAATGAGCAGTTCTTC
CASSRSGTSNEQFF
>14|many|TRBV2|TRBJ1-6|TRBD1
TGTGCCAGCGGGGACAGGCCAGGTTCTTCACCCCTCCACTTT
CASGDRPGSSPLHF
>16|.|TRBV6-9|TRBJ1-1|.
TGTGCCAGCAGTTACGGCGGGGAGGGAGTGAACACTGAAGCTTTCTTT
CASSYGGEGVNTEAFF
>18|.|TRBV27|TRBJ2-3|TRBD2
TGTGCCAGCAGTTTTGTCCTAGCGGGAGGGCTAAGCACAGATACGCAGTATTTT
CASSFVLAGGLSTDTQYF
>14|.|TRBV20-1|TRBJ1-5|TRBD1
TGCAGTGCCCGGGACAGTAATAGCAATCAGCCCCAGCATTTT
CSARDSNSNQPQHF
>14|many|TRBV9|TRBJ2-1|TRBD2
TGTGCCAGCAGCCTCCACGGACTAGACGACGAGCAGTTCTTC
CASSLHGLDDEQFF
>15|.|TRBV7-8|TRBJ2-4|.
TGTGCCAGCAGCTCCGCCGGGCCGCTAGAAAACATTCAGTACTTC
CASSSAGPLENIQYF
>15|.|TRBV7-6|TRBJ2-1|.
TGTGCCAGCAGCTTACCGGCGGCCAAGGGCCATGAGCAGTTCTTC
CASSLPAAKGHEQFF
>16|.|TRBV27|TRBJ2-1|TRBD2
TGTGCCAGCAGTATCCTAGCGGGGGGGAGGTGGAATGAGCAGTTCTTC
CASSILAGGRWNEQFF
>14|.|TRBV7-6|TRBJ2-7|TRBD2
TGTGCCAGCAGCTCAGGACTAGCCGGGCTCGAGCAGTACTTC
CASSSGLAGLEQYF
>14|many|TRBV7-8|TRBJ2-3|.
TGTGCCAGCAGCTTCGGCTGGGTTTCAGATACGCAGTATTTT
CASSFGWVSDTQYF
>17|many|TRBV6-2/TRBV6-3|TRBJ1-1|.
TGTGCCAGCAGTTACTCGAGATCGGGACCAGCATCTGGTGAAGCTTTCTTT
CASSYSRSGPASGEAFF
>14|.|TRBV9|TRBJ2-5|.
TGTGCCAGCAGCCCCCGAGCGGACGGAGAGACCCAGTACTTC
CASSPRADGETQYF
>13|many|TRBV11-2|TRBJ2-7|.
TGTGCCAGCAGCTGGGAGGGGGCCTACGAGCAGTACTTC
CASSWEGAYEQYF